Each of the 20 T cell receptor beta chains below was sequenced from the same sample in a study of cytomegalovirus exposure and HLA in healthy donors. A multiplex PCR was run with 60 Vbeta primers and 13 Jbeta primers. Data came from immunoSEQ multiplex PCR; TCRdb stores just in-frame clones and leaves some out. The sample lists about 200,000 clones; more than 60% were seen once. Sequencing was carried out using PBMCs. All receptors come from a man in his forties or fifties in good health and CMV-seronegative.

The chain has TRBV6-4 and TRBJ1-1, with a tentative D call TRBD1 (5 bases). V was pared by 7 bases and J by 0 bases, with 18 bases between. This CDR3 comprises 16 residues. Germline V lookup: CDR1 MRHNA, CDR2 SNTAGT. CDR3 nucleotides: TGTGCCAGCAAGCCCTTCCTAACAGGCGTGAACACTGAAGCTTTCTTT. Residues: CASKPFLTGVNTEAFF.

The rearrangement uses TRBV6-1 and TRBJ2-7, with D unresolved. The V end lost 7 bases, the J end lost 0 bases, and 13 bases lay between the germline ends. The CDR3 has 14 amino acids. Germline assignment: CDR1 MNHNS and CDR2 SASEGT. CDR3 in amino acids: CASMSTRNSYEQYF. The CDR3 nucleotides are TGTGCCAGCATGTCCACCAGGAACTCCTACGAGCAGTACTTC.

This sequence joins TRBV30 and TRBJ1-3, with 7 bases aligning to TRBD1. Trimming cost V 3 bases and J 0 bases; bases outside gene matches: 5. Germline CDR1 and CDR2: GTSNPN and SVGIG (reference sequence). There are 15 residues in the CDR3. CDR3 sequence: CAWRPTGISGNTIYF. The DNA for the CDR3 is TGTGCCTGGAGGCCGACAGGGATCTCTGGAAACACCATATATTTT.

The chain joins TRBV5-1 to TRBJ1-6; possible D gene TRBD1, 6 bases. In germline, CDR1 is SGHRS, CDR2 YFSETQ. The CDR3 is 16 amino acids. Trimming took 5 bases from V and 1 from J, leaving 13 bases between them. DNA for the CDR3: TGCGCCAGCAGGTCAGAGGGGGTGTCCTATAATTCACCCCTCCACTTT. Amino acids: CASRSEGVSYNSPLHF.

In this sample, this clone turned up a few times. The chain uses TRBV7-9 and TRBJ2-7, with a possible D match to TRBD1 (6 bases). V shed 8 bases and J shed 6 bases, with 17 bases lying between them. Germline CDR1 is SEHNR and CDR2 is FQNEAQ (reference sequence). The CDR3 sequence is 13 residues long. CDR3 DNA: TGTGCCAGCGGCGATTACAGGGTCGGCGAGCAGTACTTC. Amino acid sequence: CASGDYRVGEQYF.

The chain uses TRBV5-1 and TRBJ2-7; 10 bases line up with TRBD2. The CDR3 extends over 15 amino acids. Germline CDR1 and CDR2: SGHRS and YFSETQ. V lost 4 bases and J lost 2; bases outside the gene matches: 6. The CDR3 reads CASSELAGVTYEQYF. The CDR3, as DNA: TGCGCCAGCAGCGAGCTAGCGGGAGTAACCTACGAGCAGTACTTC.

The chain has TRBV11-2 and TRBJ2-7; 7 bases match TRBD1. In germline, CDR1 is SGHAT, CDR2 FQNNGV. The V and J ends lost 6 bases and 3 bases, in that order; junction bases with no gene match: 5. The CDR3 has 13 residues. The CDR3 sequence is CASSTGQHYEQYF. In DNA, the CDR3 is TGTGCCAGCAGTACGGGACAGCACTACGAGCAGTACTTC.

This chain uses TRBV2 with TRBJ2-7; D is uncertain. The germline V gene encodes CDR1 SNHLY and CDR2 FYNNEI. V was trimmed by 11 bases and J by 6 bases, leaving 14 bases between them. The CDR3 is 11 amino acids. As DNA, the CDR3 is TGTGCCGGCACCGAGGCGGTCGAGCAGTACTTC. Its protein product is CAGTEAVEQYF. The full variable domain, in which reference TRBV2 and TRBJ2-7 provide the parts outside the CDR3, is EPEVTQTPSHQVTQMGQEVILRCVPISNHLYFYWYRQILGQKVEFLVSFYNNEISEKSEIFDDQFSVERPDGSNFTLKIRSTKLEDSAMYFCAGTEAVEQYFGPGTRLTVT.

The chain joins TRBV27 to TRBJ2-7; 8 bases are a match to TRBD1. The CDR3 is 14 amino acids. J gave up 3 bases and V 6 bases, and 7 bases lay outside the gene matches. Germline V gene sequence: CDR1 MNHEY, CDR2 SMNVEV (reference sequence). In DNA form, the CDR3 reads TGTGCCAGCAGATTAACAGGGGGTATCTACGAGCAGTACTTC. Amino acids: CASRLTGGIYEQYF.

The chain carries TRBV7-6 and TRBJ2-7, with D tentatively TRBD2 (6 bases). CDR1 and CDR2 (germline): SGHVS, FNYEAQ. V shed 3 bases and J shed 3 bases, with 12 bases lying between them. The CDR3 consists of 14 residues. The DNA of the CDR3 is TGTGCCAGCAGCTTCCAGCGGGCGAACTACGAGCAGTACTTC. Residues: CASSFQRANYEQYF.

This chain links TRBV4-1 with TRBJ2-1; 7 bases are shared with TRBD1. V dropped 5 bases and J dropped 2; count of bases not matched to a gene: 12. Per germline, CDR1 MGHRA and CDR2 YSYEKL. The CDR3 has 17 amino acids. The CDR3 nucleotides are TGCGCCAGCAGCTTACCAGCCGGGACAGACCCCTACAATGAGCAGTTCTTC. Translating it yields CASSLPAGTDPYNEQFF.

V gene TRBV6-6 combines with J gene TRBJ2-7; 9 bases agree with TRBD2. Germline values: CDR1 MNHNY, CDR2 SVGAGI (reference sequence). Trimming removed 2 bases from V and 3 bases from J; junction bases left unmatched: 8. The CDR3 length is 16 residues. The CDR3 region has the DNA TGTGCCAGCAGTTACGGCGGCGGGAGGGAGGTCTACGAGCAGTACTTC. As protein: CASSYGGGREVYEQYF.

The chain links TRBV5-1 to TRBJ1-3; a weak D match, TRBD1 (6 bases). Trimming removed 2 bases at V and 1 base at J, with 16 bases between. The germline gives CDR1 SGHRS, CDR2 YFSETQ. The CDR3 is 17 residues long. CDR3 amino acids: CASSFSGEGWSGNTIYF. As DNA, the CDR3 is TGCGCCAGCAGCTTCTCAGGGGAAGGCTGGTCTGGAAACACCATATATTTT.

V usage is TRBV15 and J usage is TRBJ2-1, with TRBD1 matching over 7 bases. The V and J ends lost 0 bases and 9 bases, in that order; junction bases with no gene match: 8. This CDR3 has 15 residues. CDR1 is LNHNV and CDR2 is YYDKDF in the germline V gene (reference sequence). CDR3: CATSRDRVGGFEQFF. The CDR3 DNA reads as TGTGCCACCAGCAGAGATCGGGTAGGGGGCTTTGAGCAGTTCTTC.

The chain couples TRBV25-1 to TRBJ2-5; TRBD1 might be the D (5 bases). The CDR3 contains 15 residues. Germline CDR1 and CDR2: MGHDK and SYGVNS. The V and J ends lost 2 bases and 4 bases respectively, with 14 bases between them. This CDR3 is CASSERKGFRETQYF. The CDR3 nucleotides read TGTGCCAGCAGTGAACGAAAGGGGTTCCGAGAGACCCAGTACTTC.

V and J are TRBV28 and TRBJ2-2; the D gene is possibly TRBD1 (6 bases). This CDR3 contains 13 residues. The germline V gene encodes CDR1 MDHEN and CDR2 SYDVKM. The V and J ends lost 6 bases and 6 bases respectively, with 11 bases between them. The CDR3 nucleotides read TGTGCCAGCAGACTCACAGGGCCCGGGGAGCTGTTTTTT. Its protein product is CASRLTGPGELFF.

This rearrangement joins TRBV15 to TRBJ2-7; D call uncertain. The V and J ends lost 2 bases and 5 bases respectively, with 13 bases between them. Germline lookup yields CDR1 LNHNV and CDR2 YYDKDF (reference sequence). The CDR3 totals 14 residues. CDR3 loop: CATSRPDTDHEQYF. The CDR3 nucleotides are TGTGCCACCAGCAGACCTGACACCGACCACGAGCAGTACTTC.

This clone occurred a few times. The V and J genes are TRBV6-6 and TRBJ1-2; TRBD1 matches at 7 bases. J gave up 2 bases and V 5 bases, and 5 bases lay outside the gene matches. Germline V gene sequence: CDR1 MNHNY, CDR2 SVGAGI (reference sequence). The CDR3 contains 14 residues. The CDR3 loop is CASSQSGQNYGYTF. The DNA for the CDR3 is TGTGCCAGCAGTCAATCGGGACAGAACTATGGCTACACCTTC.

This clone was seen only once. In DNA form, the CDR3 reads TGTGCCAGCAGCTTAGCGGGAGGGCCCAATGAGCAGTTCTTC. It specifies CASSLAGGPNEQFF. The genes are TRBV7-9 and TRBJ2-1; 7 bases fit TRBD2. V was pared by 0 bases and J by 6 bases, with 2 bases of the junction left unmatched. The CDR3 sequence is 14 residues long. Germline assignment: CDR1 SEHNR and CDR2 FQNEAQ (reference sequence).

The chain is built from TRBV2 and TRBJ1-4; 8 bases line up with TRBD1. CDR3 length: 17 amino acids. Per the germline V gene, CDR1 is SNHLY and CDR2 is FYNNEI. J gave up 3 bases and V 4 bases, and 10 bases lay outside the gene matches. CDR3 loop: CASSVVQGARANEKLFF. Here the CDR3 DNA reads TGTGCCAGCAGTGTAGTTCAGGGGGCGCGGGCTAATGAAAAACTGTTTTTT.